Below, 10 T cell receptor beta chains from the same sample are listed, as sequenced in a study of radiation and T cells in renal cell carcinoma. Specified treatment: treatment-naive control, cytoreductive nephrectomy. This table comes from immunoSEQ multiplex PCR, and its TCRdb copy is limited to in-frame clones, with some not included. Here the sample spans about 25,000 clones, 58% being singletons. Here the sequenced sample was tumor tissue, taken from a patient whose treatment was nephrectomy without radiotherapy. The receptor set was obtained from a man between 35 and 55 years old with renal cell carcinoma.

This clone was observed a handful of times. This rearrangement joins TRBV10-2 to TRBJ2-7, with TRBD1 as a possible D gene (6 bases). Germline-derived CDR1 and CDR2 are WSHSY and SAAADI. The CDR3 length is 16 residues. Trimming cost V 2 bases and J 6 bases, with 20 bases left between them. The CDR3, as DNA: TGCGCCAGCAGTGAGACAGGACAGCATGAAGTAACCGAGCAGTACTTC. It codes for CASSETGQHEVTEQYF.

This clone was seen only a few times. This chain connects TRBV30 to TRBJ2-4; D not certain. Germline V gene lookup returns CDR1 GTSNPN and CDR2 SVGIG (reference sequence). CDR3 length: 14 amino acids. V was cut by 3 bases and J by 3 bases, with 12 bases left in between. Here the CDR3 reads CAWSSPGIKNIQYF. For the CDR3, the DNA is TGTGCCTGGAGCTCCCCCGGAATCAAAAACATTCAGTACTTC.

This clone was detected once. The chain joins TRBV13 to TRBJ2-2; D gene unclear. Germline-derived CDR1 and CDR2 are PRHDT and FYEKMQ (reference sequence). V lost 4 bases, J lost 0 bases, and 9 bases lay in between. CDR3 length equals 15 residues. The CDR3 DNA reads TGTGCCAGCAGCTCCGACACAACGAACACCGGGGAGCTGTTTTTT. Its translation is CASSSDTTNTGELFF.

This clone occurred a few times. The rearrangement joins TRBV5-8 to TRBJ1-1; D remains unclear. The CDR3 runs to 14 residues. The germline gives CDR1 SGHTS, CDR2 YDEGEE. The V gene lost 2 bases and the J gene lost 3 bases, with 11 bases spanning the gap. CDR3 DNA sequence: TGTGCCAGCAGCTTTAAAACCAGGTACACTGAAGCTTTCTTT. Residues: CASSFKTRYTEAFF.

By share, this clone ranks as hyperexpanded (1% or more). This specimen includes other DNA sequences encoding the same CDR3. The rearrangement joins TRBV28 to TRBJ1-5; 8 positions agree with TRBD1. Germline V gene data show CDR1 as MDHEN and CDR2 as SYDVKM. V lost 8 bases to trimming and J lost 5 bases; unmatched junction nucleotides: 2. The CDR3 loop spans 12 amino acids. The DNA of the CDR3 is TGTGCCAGCCGGACAGGGCATCAGCCCCAGCATTTT. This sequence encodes CASRTGHQPQHF.

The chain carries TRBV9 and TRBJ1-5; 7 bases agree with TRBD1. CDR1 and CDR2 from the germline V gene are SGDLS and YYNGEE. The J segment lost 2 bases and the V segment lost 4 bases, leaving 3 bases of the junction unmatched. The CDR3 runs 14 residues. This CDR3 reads CASSLTGGNQPQHF. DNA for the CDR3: TGTGCCAGCAGCTTAACAGGGGGCAATCAGCCCCAGCATTTT.

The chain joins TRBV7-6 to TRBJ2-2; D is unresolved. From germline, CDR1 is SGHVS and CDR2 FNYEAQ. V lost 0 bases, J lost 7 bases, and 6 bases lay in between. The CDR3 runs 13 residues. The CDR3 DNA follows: TGTGCCAGCAGCTTAGCGCACAGCGGGGAGCTGTTTTTT. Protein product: CASSLAHSGELFF. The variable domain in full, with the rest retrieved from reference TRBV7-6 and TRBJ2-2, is GAGVSQSPRYKVTKRGQDVALRCDPISGHVSLYWYRQALGQGPEFLTYFNYEAQQDKSGLPNDRFSAERPEGSISTLTIQRTEQRDSAMYRCASSLAHSGELFFGEGSRLTVL.

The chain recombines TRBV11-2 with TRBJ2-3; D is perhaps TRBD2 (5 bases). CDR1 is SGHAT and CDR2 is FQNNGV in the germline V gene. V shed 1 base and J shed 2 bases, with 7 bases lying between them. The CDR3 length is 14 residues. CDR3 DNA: TGTGCCAGCAGCTTAGGACTACACACAGATACGCAGTATTTT. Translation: CASSLGLHTDTQYF. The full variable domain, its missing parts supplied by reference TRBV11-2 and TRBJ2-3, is EAGVAQSPRYKIIEKRQSVAFWCNPISGHATLYWYQQILGQGPKLLIQFQNNGVVDDSQLPKDRFSAERLKGVDSTLKIQPAKLEDSAVYLCASSLGLHTDTQYFGPGTRLTVL.

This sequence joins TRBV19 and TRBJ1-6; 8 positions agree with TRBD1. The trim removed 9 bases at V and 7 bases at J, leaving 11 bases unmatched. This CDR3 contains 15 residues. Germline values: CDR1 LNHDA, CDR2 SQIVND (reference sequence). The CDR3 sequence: CASEDTGTGNSPLHF. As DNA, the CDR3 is TGTGCCAGCGAAGATACCGGGACAGGAAATTCACCCCTCCACTTT.

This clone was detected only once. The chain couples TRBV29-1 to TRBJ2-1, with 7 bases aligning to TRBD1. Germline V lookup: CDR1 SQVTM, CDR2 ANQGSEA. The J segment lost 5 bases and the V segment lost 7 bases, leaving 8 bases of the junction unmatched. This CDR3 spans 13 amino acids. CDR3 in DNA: TGCAGCGCCACCGGGACAGCCGACAATGAGCAGTTCTTC. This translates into CSATGTADNEQFF.